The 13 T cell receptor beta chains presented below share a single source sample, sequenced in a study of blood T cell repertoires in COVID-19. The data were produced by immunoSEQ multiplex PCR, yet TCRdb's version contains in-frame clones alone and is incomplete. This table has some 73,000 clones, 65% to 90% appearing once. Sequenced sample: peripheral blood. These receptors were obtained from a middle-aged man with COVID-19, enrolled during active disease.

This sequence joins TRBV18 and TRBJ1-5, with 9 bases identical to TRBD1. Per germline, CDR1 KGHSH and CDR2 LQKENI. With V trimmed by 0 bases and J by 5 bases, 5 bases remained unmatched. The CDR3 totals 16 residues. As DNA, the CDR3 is TGTGCCAGCTCACCACCCGGGACAGGGAGGGATCAGCCCCAGCATTTT. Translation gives CASSPPGTGRDQPQHF.

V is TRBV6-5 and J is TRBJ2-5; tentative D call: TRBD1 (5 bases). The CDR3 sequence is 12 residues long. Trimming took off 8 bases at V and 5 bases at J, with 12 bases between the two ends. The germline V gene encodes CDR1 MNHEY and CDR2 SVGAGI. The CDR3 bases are TGTGCCAGCCAAACAGGAGAGGAGACCCAGTACTTC. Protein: CASQTGEETQYF.

The chain's CDR3 is CASSPKQGSEAFF. CDR3 nucleotides: TGTGCCAGCTCACCTAAACAGGGGTCTGAAGCTTTCTTT. This sequence joins TRBV18 and TRBJ1-1, with TRBD1 identical over 7 bases. In germline, CDR1 is KGHSH, CDR2 LQKENI. V lost 3 bases, J lost 6 bases, and 4 bases stayed unmatched. The CDR3 is 13 amino acids. The entire variable domain, with the rest obtained from reference TRBV18 and TRBJ1-1, is as follows: NAGVMQNPRHLVRRRGQEARLRCSPMKGHSHVYWYRQLPEEGLKFMVYLQKENIIDESGMPKERFSAEFPKEGPSILRIQQVVRGDSAAYFCASSPKQGSEAFFGQGTRLTVV.

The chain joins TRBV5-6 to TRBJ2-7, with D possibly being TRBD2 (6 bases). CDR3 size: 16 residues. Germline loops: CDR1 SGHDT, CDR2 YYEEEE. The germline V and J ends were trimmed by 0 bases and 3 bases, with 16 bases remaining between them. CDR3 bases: TGTGCCAGCAGCTTGGCCCGGACCAGGAGGGGCTACGAGCAGTACTTC. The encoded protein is CASSLARTRRGYEQYF.

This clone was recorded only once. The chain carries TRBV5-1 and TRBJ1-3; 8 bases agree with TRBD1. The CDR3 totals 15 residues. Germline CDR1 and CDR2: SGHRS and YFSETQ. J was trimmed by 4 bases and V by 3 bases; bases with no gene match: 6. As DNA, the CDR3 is TGCGCCAGCAGCTCGGGACAGGAACGAGGAAACACCATATATTTT. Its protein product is CASSSGQERGNTIYF. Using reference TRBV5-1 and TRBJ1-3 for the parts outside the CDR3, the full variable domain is KAGVTQTPRYLIKTRGQQVTLSCSPISGHRSVSWYQQTPGQGLQFLFEYFSETQRNKGNFPGRFSGRQFSNSRSEMNVSTLELGDSALYLCASSSGQERGNTIYFGEGSWLTVV.

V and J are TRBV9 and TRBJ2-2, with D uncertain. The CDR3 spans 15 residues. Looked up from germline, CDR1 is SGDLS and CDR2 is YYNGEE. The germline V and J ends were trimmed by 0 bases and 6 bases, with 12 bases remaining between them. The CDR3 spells CASSVAGKSAGELFF. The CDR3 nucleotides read TGTGCCAGCAGCGTAGCGGGTAAATCGGCCGGGGAGCTGTTTTTT. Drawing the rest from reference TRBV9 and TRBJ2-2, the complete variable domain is DSGVTQTPKHLITATGQRVTLRCSPRSGDLSVYWYQQSLDQGLQFLIQYYNGEERAKGNILERFSAQQFPDLHSELNLSSLELGDSALYFCASSVAGKSAGELFFGEGSRLTVL.

The CDR3 protein is CASSADRLNTEAFF. The DNA of the CDR3 is TGTGCCAGCAGCGCCGACAGGCTGAACACTGAAGCTTTCTTT. The chain joins TRBV7-3 to TRBJ1-1; TRBD1 might be the D (6 bases). V dropped 5 bases and J dropped 0 bases, with 10 bases sitting between them. Germline CDR1 and CDR2: SGHTA and FQGTGA. CDR3 length equals 14 residues.

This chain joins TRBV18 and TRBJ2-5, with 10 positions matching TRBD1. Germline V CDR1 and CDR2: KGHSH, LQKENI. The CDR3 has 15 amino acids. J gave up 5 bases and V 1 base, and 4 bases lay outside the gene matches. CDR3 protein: CASSPRTGGRETQYF. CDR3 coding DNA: TGTGCCAGCTCACCACGGACAGGGGGACGCGAGACCCAGTACTTC.

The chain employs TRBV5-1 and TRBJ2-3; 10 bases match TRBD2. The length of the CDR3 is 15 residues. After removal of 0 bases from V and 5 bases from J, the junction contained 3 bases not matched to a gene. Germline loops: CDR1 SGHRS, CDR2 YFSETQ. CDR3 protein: CASSLGVAGGDTQYF. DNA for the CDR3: TGCGCCAGCAGCTTGGGGGTAGCGGGAGGAGATACGCAGTATTTT.

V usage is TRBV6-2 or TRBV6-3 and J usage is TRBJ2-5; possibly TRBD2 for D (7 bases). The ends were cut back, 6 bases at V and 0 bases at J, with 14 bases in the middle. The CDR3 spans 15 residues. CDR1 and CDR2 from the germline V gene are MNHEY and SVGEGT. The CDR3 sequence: CASSLGGTHQETQYF. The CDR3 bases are TGTGCCAGCAGCCTCGGGGGGACACACCAAGAGACCCAGTACTTC.

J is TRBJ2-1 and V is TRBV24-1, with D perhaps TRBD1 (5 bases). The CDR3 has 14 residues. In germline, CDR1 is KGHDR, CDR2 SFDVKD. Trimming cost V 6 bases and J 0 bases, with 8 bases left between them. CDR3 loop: CATSQGPSYNEQFF. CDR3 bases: TGTGCCACCAGTCAGGGTCCCTCCTACAATGAGCAGTTCTTC.

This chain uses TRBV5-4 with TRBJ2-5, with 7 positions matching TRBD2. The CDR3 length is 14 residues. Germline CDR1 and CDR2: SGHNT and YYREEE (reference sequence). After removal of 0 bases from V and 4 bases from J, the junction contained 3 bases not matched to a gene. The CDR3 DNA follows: TGTGCCAGCAGCTTGGTGGGAGGGACAGAGACCCAGTACTTC. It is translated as CASSLVGGTETQYF.

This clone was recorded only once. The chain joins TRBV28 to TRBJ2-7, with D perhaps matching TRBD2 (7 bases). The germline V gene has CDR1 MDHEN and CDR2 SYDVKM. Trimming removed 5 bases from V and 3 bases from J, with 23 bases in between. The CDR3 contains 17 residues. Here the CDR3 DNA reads TGTGCCAGCAGTGGGGGGGCTCCCAGGGGCGGATTCTACGAGCAGTACTTC. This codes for CASSGGAPRGGFYEQYF.